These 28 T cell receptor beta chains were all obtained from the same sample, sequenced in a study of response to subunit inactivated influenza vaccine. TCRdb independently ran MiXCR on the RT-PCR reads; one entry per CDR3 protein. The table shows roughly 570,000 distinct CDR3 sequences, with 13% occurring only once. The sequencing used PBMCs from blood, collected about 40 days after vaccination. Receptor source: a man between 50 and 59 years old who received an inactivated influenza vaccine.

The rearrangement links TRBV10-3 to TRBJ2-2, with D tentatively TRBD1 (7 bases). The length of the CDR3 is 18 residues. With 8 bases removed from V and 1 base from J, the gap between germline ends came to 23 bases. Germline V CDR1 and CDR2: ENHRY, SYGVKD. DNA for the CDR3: TGTGCCATCGGGCTGGACAGGAGGGAGTCTGTGAACACCGGGGAGCTGTTTTTT. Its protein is CAIGLDRRESVNTGELFF.

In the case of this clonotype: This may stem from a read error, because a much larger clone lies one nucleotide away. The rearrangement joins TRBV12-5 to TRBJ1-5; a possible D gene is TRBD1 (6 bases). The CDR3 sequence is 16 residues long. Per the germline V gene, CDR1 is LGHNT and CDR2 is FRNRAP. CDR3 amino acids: CASALLDSGSNQPQHF. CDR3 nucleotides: TGTGCTAGTGCTTTGTTGGACAGTGGAAGCAATCAGCCCCAGCATTTT.

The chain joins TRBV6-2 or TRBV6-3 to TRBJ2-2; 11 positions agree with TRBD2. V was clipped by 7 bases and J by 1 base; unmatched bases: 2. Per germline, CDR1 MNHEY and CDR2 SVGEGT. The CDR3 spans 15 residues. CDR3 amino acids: CASKLAGVNTGELFF. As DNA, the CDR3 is TGTGCCAGCAAACTAGCGGGGGTGAACACCGGGGAGCTGTTTTTT.

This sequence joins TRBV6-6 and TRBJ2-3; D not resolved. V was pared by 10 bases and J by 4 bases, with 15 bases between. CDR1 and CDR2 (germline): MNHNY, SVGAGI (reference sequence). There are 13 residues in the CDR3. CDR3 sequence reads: CAIGSVGADTQYF. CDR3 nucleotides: TGTGCCATCGGAAGTGTGGGCGCAGATACGCAGTATTTT.

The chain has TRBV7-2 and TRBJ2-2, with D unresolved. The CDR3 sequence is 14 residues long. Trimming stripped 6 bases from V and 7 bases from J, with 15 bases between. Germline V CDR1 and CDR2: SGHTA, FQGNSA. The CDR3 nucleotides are TGTGCCAGCAGAAACGCCGAAGGCCGCGGGGAGCTGTTTTTT. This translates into CASRNAEGRGELFF.

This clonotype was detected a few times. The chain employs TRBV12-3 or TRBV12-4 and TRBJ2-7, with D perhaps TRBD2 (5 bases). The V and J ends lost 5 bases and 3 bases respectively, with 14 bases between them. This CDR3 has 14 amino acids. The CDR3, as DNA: TGTGCCAGCAGTAGAGGGATGGTTAGCTACGAGCAGTACTTC. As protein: CASSRGMVSYEQYF.

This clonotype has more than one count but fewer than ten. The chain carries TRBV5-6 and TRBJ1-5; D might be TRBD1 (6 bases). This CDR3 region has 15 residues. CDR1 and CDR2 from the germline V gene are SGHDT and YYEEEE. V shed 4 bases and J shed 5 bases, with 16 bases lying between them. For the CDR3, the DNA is TGTGCCAGCAGCCCAAACAGGGAAACGGATCAGCCCCAGCATTTT. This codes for CASSPNRETDQPQHF.

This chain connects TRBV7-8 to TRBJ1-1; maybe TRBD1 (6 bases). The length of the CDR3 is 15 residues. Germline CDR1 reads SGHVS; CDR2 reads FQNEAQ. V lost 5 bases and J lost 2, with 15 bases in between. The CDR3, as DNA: TGTGCCAGCAGCCCGACCGGGACATTTAACACTGAAGCTTTCTTT. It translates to CASSPTGTFNTEAFF.

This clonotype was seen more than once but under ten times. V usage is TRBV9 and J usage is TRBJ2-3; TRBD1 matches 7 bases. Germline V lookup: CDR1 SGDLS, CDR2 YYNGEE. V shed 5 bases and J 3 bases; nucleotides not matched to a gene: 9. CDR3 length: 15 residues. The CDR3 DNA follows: TGTGCCAGCAGTCCCAGGGGGTCGAAGACAGATACGCAGTATTTT. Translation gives CASSPRGSKTDTQYF.

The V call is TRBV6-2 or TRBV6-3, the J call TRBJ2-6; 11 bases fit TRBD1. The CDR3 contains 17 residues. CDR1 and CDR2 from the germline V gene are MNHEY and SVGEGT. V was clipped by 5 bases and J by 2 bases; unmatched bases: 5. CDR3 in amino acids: CASSPGQGATGANVLTF. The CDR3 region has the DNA TGTGCCAGCAGTCCAGGACAGGGGGCGACTGGGGCCAACGTCCTGACTTTC.

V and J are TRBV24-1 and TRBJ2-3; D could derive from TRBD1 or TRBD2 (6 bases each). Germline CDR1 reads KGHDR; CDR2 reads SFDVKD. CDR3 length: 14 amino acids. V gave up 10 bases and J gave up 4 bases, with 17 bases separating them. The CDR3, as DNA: TGTGCCACAAGAGCAAAGGGGGGCGCAGATACGCAGTATTTT. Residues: CATRAKGGADTQYF.

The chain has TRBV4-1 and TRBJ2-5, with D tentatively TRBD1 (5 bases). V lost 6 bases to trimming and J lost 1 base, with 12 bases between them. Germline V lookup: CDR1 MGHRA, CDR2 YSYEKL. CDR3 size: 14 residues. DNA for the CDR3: TGCGCCAGCAGTCAATCACAGGTCCAAGAGACCCAGTACTTC. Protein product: CASSQSQVQETQYF.

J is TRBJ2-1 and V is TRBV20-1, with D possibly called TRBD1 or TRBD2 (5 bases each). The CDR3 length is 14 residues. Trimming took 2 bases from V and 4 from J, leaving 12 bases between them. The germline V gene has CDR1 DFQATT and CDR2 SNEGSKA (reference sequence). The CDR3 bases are TGCAGTGCTAGACCCGGGACGGGGTACAATGAGCAGTTCTTC. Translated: CSARPGTGYNEQFF.

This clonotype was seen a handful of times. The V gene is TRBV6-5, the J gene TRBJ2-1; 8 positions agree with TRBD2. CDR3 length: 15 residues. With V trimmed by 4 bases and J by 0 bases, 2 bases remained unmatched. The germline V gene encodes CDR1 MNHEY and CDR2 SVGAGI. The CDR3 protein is CASSFSGTSYNEQFF. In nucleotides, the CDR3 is TGTGCCAGCAGTTTTAGCGGGACCTCCTACAATGAGCAGTTCTTC.

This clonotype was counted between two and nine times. The CDR3 nucleotides are TGTGCCAGCAGCACGTCTAGCGGGAGGGCCCGGGAGCAGTTCTTC. It is translated as CASSTSSGRAREQFF. This chain links TRBV9 with TRBJ2-1; 12 bases line up with TRBD2. J was trimmed by 10 bases and V by 4 bases; bases with no gene match: 9. Germline-derived CDR1 and CDR2 are SGDLS and YYNGEE. The CDR3 loop spans 15 amino acids.

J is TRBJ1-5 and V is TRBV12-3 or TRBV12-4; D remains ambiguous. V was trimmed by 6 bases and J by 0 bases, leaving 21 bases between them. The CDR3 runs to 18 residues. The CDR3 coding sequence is TGTGCCAGCAGCCGAACACCGTCTGGGCATTATAGCAATCAGCCCCAGCATTTT. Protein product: CASSRTPSGHYSNQPQHF.

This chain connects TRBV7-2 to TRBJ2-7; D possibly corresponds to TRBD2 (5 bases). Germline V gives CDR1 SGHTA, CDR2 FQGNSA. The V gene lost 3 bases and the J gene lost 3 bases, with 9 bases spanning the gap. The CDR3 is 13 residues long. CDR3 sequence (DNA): TGTGCCAGCAGCTTTGATAGCGTCTACGAGCAGTACTTC. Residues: CASSFDSVYEQYF.

The CDR3 spells CAWSGHETSGRYGDTQYF. The CDR3 region has the DNA TGTGCCTGGAGTGGTCACGAGACTAGCGGGAGATACGGAGATACGCAGTATTTT. The chain uses TRBV30 and TRBJ2-3; 12 bases are a match to TRBD2. With V trimmed by 1 base and J by 5 bases, 13 bases remained unmatched. The germline V gene encodes CDR1 GTSNPN and CDR2 SVGIG (reference sequence). This CDR3 contains 18 residues.

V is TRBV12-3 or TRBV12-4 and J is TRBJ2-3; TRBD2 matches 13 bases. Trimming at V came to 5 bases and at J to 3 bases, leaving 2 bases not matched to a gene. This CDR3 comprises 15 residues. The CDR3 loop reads CASSGLAGVTDTQYF. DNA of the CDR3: TGTGCCAGCAGTGGACTAGCGGGAGTGACAGATACGCAGTATTTT.

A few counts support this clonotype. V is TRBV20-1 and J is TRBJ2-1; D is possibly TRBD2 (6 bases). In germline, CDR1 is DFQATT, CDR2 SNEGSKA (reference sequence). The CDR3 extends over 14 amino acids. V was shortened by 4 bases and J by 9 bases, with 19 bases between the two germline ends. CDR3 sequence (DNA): TGCAGTGCTATTACGGGTAGGGGAGGAGGTGAGCAGTTCTTC. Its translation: CSAITGRGGGEQFF.

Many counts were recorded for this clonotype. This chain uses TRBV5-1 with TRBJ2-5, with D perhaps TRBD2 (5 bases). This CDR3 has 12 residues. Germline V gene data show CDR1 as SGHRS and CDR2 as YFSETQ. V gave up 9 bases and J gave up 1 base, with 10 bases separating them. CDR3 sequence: CATRGLQETQYF. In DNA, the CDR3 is TGCGCCACCCGGGGTCTCCAAGAGACCCAGTACTTC.

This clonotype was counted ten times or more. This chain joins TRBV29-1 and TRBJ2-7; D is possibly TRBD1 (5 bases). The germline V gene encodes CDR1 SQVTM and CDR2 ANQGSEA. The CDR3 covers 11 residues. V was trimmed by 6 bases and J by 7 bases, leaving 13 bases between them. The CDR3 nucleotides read TGCAGCGTACTAACAGGTTCTGAGCAGTACTTC. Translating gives CSVLTGSEQYF.

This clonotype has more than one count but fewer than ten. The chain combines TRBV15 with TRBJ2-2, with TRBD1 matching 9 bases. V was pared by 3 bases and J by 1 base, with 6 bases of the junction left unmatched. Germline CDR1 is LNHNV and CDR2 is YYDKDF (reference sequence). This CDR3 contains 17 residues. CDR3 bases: TGTGCCACCAGCAGGGGACAGGGAAGTAGGAACACCGGGGAGCTGTTTTTT. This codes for CATSRGQGSRNTGELFF.

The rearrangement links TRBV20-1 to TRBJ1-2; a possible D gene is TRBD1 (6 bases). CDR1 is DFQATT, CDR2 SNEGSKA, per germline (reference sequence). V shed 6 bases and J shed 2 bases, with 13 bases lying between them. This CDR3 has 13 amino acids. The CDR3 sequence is CSATQGKNYGYTF. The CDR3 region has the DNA TGCAGTGCAACCCAGGGGAAAAACTATGGCTACACCTTC.

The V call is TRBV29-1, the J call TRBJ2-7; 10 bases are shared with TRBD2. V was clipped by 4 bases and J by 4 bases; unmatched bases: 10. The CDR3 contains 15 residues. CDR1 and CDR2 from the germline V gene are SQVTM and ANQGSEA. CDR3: CSVVGLAGALYEQYF. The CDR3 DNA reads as TGCAGCGTTGTAGGCCTAGCGGGAGCGTTATACGAGCAGTACTTC.

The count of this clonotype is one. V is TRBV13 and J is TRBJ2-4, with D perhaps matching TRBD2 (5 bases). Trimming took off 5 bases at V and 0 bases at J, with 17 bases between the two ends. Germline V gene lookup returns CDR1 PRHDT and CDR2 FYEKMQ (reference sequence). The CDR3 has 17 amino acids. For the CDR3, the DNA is TGTGCCAGCAGCACCAGAGGAGGCGGTTCAGCCAAAAACATTCAGTACTTC. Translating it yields CASSTRGGGSAKNIQYF.

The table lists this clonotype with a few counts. CDR3 in amino acids: CASSLGFGTTQPQHF. DNA for the CDR3: TGTGCCAGCAGCTTGGGGTTTGGGACAACTCAGCCCCAGCATTTT. This chain links TRBV5-5 with TRBJ1-5, with D maybe TRBD1 (6 bases). V was shortened by 0 bases and J by 6 bases, with 13 bases between the two germline ends. The CDR3 totals 15 residues. Germline CDR1 reads SGHKS; CDR2 reads YYEKEE (reference sequence).

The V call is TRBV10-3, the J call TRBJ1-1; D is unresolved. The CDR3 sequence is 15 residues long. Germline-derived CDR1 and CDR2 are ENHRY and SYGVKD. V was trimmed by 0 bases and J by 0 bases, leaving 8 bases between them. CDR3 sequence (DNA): TGTGCCATCAGTGAGTCAACAGCCATGAACACTGAAGCTTTCTTT. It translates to CAISESTAMNTEAFF.